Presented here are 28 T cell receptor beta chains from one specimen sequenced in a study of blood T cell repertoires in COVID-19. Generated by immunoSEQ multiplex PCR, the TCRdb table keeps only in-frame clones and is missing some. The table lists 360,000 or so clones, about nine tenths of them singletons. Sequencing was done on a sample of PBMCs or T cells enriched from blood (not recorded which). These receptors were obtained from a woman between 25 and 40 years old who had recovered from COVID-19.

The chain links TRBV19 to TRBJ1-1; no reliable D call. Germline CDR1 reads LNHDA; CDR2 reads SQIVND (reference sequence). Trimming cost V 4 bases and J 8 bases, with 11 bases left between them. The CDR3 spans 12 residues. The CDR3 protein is CASSNFRLEAFF. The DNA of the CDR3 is TGTGCCAGTAGTAACTTCCGGTTGGAAGCTTTCTTT. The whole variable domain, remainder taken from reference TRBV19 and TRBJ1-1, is DGGITQSPKYLFRKEGQNVTLSCEQNLNHDAMYWYRQDPGQGLRLIYYSQIVNDFQKGDIAEGYSVSREKKESFPLTVTSAQKNPTAFYLCASSNFRLEAFFGQGTRLTVV.

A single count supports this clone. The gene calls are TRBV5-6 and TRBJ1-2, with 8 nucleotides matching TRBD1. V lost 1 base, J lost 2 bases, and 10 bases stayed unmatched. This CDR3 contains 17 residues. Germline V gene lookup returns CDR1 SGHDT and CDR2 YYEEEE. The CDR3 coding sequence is TGTGCCAGCAGCTTGTCCAGGGGGCTTAGATTCAACTATGGCTACACCTTC. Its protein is CASSLSRGLRFNYGYTF. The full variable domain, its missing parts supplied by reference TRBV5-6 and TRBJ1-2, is DAGVTQSPTHLIKTRGQQVTLRCSPKSGHDTVSWYQQALGQGPQFIFQYYEEEERQRGNFPDRFSGHQFPNYSSELNVNALLLGDSALYLCASSLSRGLRFNYGYTFGSGTRLTVV.

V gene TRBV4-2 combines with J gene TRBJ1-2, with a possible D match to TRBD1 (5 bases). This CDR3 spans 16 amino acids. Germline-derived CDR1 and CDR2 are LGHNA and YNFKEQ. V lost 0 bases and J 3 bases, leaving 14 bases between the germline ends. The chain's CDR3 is CASSQDARQRHYGYTF. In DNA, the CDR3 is TGTGCCAGCAGCCAAGATGCCCGACAGAGACACTATGGCTACACCTTC.

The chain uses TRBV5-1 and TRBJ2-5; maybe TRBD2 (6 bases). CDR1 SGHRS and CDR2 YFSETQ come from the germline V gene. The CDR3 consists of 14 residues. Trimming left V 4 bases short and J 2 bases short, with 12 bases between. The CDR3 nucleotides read TGCGCCAGCAGCCCCCTTAGCGGACAAGAGACCCAGTACTTC. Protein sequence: CASSPLSGQETQYF.

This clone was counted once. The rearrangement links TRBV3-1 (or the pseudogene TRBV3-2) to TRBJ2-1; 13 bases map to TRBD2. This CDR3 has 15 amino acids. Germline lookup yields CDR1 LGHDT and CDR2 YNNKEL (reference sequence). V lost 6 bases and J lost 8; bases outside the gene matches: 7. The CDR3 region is CASSGLAGVYHEQFF. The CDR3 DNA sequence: TGTGCCAGCAGTGGACTAGCGGGAGTCTATCATGAGCAGTTCTTC.

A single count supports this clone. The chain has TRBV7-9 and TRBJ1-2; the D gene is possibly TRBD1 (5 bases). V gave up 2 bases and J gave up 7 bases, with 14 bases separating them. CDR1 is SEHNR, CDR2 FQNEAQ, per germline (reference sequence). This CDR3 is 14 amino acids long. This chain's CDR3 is CASSLIDRVGGYTF. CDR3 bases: TGTGCCAGCAGCTTAATAGACAGAGTAGGTGGCTACACCTTC.

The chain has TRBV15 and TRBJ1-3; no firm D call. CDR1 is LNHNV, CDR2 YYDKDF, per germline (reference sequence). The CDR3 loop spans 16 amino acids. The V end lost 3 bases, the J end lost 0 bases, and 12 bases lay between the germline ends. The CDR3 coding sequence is TGTGCCACCAGCAGGAAACTAGGGTACTCTGGAAACACCATATATTTT. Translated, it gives CATSRKLGYSGNTIYF.

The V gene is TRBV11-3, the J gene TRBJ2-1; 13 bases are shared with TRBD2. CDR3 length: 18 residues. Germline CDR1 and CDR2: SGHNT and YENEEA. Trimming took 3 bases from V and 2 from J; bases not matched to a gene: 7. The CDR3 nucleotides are TGTGCCAGCAGCTTGGACCGGGGACTAGCGGGACCCTACAATGAGCAGTTCTTC. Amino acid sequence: CASSLDRGLAGPYNEQFF. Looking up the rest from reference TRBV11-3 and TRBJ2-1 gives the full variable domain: EAGVVQSPRYKIIEKKQPVAFWCNPISGHNTLYWYLQNLGQGPELLIRYENEEAVDDSQLPKDRFSAERLKGVDSTLKIQPAELGDSAVYLCASSLDRGLAGPYNEQFFGPGTRLTVL.

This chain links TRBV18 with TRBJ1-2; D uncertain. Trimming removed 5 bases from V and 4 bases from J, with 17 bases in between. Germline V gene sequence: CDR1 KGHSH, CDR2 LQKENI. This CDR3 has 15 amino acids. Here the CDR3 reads CASSANRGNGYGYTF. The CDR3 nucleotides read TGTGCCAGCTCAGCGAACCGAGGTAACGGCTATGGCTACACCTTC.

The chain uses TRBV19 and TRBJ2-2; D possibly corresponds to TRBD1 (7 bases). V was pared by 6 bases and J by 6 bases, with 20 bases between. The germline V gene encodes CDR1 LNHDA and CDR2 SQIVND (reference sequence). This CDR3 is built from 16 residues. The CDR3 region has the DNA TGTGCCAGTAGCTGGGAGCCAGGGGGGATCGCCGGGGAGCTGTTTTTT. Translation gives CASSWEPGGIAGELFF.

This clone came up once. CDR3 sequence: CASSLGPGQGRYEQYF. DNA for the CDR3: TGTGCCAGCAGCTTAGGGCCGGGACAGGGACGCTACGAGCAGTACTTC. The rearrangement links TRBV7-2 to TRBJ2-7, with 9 positions matching TRBD1. Germline CDR1 is SGHTA and CDR2 is FQGNSA. Unmatched junction bases numbered 7, after V lost 1 base and J lost 3 bases. The CDR3 has 16 residues.

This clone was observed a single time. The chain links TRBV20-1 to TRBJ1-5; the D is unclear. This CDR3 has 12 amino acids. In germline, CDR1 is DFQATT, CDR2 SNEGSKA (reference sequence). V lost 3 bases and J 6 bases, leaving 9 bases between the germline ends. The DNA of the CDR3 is TGCAGTGCTAGTTTTGAGGGTCAGCCCCAGCATTTT. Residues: CSASFEGQPQHF.

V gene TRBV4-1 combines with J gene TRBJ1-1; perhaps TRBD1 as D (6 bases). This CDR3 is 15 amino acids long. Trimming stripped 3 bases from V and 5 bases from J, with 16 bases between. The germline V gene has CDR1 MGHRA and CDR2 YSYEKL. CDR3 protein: CASSQKRGGGTEAFF. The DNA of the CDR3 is TGCGCCAGCAGCCAGAAAAGGGGGGGAGGGACTGAAGCTTTCTTT.

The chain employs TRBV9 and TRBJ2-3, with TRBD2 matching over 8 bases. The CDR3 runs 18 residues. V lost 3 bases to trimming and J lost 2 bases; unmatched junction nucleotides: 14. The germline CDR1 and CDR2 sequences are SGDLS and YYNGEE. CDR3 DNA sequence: TGTGCCAGCAGCGGACCAGCTGAAGGGACTAGACCCACAGATACGCAGTATTTT. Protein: CASSGPAEGTRPTDTQYF.

CDR3 protein: CASRENTGNTIYF. In nucleotides, the CDR3 is TGTGCCAGCAGGGAAAATACAGGGAACACCATATATTTT. The V call is TRBV7-8, the J call TRBJ1-3; possibly TRBD1 for D (6 bases). The CDR3 covers 13 residues. The germline V gene encodes CDR1 SGHVS and CDR2 FQNEAQ. V was clipped by 6 bases and J by 7 bases, with 13 bases between them.

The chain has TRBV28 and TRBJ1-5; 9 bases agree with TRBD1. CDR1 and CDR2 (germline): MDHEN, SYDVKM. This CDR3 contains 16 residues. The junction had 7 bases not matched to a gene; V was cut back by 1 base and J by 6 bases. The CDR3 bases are TGTGCCAGCAGTTTATATGTTGGGACAGGGCGTCAGCCCCAGCATTTT. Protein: CASSLYVGTGRQPQHF.

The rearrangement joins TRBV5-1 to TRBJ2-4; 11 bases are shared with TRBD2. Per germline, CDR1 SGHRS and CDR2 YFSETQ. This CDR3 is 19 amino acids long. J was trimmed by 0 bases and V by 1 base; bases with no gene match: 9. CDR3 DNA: TGCGCCAGCAGCTTGTGGGGCGTACTAGCGGGAGTAGCCAAAAACATTCAGTACTTC. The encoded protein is CASSLWGVLAGVAKNIQYF.

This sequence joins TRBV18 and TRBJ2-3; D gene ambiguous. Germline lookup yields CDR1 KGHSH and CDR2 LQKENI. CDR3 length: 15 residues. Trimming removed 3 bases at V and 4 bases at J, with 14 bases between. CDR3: CASSPLLGVADTQYF. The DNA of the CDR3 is TGTGCCAGCTCACCGCTCCTCGGAGTGGCAGATACGCAGTATTTT.

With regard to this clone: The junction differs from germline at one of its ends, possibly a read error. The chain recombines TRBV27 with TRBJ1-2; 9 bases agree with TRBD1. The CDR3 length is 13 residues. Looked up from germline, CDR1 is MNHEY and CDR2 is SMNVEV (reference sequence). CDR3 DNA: TGTGCCAGCAGTCCAAGGGTCCGGGACAGGGAAGCCTTC. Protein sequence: CASSPRVRDREAF.

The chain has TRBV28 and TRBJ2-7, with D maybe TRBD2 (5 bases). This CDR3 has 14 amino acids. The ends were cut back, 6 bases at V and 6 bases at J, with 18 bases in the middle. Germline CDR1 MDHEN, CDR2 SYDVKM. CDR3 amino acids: CASSQMDWRTEQYF. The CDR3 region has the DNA TGTGCCAGCAGCCAAATGGACTGGCGGACCGAGCAGTACTTC.

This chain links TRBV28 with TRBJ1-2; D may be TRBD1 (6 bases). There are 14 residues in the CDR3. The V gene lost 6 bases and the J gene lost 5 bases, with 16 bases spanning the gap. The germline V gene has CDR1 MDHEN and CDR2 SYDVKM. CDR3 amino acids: CASSQAGGTYGYTF. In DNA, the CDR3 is TGTGCCAGCAGCCAGGCGGGGGGCACGTATGGCTACACCTTC.

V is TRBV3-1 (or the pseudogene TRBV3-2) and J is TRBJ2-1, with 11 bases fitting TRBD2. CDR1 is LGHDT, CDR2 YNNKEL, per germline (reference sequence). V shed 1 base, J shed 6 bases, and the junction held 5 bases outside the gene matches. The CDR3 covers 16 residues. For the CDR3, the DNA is TGTGCCAGCAGCCAAGCCCCTAGCGGGAGGACCAATGAGCAGTTCTTC. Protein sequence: CASSQAPSGRTNEQFF.

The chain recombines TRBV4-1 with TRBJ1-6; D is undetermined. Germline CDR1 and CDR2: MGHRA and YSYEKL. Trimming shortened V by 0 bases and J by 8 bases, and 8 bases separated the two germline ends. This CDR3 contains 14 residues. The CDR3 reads CASSQDQLHSPLHF. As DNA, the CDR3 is TGCGCCAGCAGCCAAGATCAACTTCATTCACCCCTCCACTTT.

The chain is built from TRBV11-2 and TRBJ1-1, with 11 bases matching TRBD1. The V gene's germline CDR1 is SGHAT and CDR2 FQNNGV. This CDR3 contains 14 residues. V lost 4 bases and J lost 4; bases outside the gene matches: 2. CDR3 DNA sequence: TGTGCCAGCAGCTGGACAGGGGGCGGCACTGAAGCTTTCTTT. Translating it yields CASSWTGGGTEAFF. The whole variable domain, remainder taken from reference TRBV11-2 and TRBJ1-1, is EAGVAQSPRYKIIEKRQSVAFWCNPISGHATLYWYQQILGQGPKLLIQFQNNGVVDDSQLPKDRFSAERLKGVDSTLKIQPAKLEDSAVYLCASSWTGGGTEAFFGQGTRLTVV.

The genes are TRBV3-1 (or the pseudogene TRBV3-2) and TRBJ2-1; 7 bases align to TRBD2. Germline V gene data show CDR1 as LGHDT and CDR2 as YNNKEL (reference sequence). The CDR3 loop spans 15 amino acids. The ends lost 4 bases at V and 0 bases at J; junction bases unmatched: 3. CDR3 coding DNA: TGTGCCAGCAGCCCTACTAGCGACTCCTACAATGAGCAGTTCTTC. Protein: CASSPTSDSYNEQFF.

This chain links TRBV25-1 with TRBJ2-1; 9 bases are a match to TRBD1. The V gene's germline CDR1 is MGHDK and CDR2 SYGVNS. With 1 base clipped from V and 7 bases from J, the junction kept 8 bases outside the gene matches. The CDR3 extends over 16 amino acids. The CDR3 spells CASSESGTGSGNEQFF. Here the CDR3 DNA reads TGTGCCAGCAGTGAATCCGGGACAGGGAGTGGGAATGAGCAGTTCTTC.

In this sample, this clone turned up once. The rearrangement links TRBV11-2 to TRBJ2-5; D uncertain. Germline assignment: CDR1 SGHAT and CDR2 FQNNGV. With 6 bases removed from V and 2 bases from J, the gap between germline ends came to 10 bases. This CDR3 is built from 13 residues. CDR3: CASSSQVQETQYF. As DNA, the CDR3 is TGTGCCAGCAGTAGTCAGGTACAAGAGACCCAGTACTTC.

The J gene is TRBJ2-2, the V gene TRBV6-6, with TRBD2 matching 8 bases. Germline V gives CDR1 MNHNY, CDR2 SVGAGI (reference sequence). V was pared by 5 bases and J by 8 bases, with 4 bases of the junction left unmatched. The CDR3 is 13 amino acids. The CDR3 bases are TGTGCCAGCAGTCGGGGGGGGCCGGGGGAGCTGTTTTTT. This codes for CASSRGGPGELFF.